The 29 T cell receptor beta chains presented below share a single source sample, sequenced in a study of chronic HIV infection and antiretroviral therapy. TCRdb reprocessed the 5' RACE reads with MiXCR, giving one entry per CDR3 protein. The repertoire holds tens of thousands of distinct CDR3 sequences, roughly 8.8% seen once, with 2.9% in the top ten. Sequenced sample: peripheral blood. The receptors were gathered from an adult who had HIV and had not received antiretroviral therapy, or was an uninfected healthy control (not recorded which).

This clonotype was counted a few times. V gene TRBV15 combines with J gene TRBJ2-7; D is perhaps TRBD1 (6 bases). V lost 4 bases, J lost 3 bases, and 10 bases lay in between. Per germline, CDR1 LNHNV and CDR2 YYDKDF (reference sequence). The CDR3 length is 13 residues. CDR3 nucleotides: TGTGCCACCAGCAAAGGACAGCTCTACGAGCAGTACTTC. Amino acid sequence: CATSKGQLYEQYF.

The V and J genes are TRBV3-1 and TRBJ1-4; TRBD1 is a possible D gene (5 bases). This CDR3 comprises 15 residues. Trimming took off 1 base at V and 2 bases at J, with 8 bases between the two ends. Germline V gives CDR1 LGHDT, CDR2 YNNKEL (reference sequence). CDR3 amino acids: CASSQGDSTNEKLFF. The CDR3 nucleotides read TGTGCCAGCAGCCAAGGGGACTCGACTAATGAAAAACTGTTTTTT.

This clonotype was recorded at least ten times. The V and J genes are TRBV2 and TRBJ2-3; 11 nucleotides agree with TRBD2. The germline CDR1 and CDR2 sequences are SNHLY and FYNNEI. Trimming cost V 6 bases and J 2 bases; bases outside gene matches: 16. This CDR3 is 19 amino acids long. The CDR3 bases are TGTGCCAGCAGGGGCAACACACCGGGACTAGCGGAACACACAGATACGCAGTATTTT. Amino acids: CASRGNTPGLAEHTDTQYF.

The table lists this clonotype with many counts. The V gene is TRBV19, the J gene TRBJ1-2; D is unclear. V dropped 7 bases and J dropped 0 bases, with 21 bases sitting between them. The germline V gene has CDR1 LNHDA and CDR2 SQIVND (reference sequence). CDR3 length: 17 residues. The CDR3 reads CASTFLAVGAANYGYTF. CDR3 sequence (DNA): TGTGCCAGTACATTCCTTGCCGTCGGAGCAGCTAACTATGGCTACACCTTC.

This clonotype was detected a few times. This sequence joins TRBV28 and TRBJ1-4; D unclear. From germline, CDR1 is MDHEN and CDR2 SYDVKM. V was pared by 5 bases and J by 11 bases, with 18 bases between. CDR3 length equals 14 residues. The CDR3 nucleotides are TGTGCCAGCAGTCAACAACCGCTCGGAGGGAAACTGTTTTTT. This codes for CASSQQPLGGKLFF.

In this sample, this clonotype turned up once. This sequence joins TRBV28 and TRBJ1-5; D is possibly TRBD1 (5 bases). The CDR3 runs 14 residues. V was shortened by 6 bases and J by 1 base, with 10 bases between the two germline ends. Germline V gene data show CDR1 as MDHEN and CDR2 as SYDVKM. In DNA form, the CDR3 reads TGTGCCAGCAGGACGGGGGGAAGCAATCAGCCCCAGCATTTT. It yields the protein CASRTGGSNQPQHF.

This clonotype occurred a few times. The V call is TRBV20-1, the J call TRBJ2-3, with TRBD2 matching over 8 bases. With V trimmed by 5 bases and J by 0 bases, 10 bases remained unmatched. Germline-derived CDR1 and CDR2 are DFQATT and SNEGSKA (reference sequence). This CDR3 region has 16 residues. The CDR3 is CSADDRERGSTDTQYF. The CDR3 DNA follows: TGCAGTGCTGACGACCGGGAGCGGGGGAGCACAGATACGCAGTATTTT.

There are many counts of this clonotype. The chain couples TRBV29-1 to TRBJ2-3, with D perhaps matching TRBD1 (6 bases). Trimming cost V 5 bases and J 2 bases, with 17 bases left between them. This CDR3 is built from 15 residues. In germline, CDR1 is SQVTM, CDR2 ANQGSEA. The CDR3 is CSVRPSTGYTDTQYF. The CDR3 DNA follows: TGCAGCGTTCGCCCCTCGACAGGTTACACAGATACGCAGTATTTT.

This clonotype has a count of ten or more. The J gene is TRBJ2-1, the V gene TRBV4-3, with D tentatively TRBD2 (6 bases). The CDR3 consists of 15 residues. V was cut by 5 bases and J by 4 bases, with 15 bases left in between. Germline assignment: CDR1 LGHNA and CDR2 YSLEER. CDR3 protein: CASSSLDGGYNEQFF. The CDR3 DNA reads as TGCGCCAGCAGCTCCCTAGATGGAGGGTACAATGAGCAGTTCTTC.

This clonotype appeared many times. The chain couples TRBV29-1 to TRBJ2-2; D ambiguous. The germline V gene encodes CDR1 SQVTM and CDR2 ANQGSEA. The V end was cut by 4 bases, the J end by 0 bases, with 6 bases between. The CDR3 is 13 residues long. CDR3 nucleotides: TGCAGCGTTGGGGTAACGAACACCGGGGAGCTGTTTTTT. This sequence encodes CSVGVTNTGELFF.

The chain uses TRBV7-2 and TRBJ1-1; 10 nucleotides line up with TRBD1. The germline CDR1 and CDR2 sequences are SGHTA and FQGNSA. The CDR3 covers 15 residues. The V and J ends lost 0 bases and 5 bases, in that order; junction bases with no gene match: 3. CDR3 in DNA: TGTGCCAGCAGCTTAGCGTGGACAGGGGGAACTGAAGCTTTCTTT. This translates into CASSLAWTGGTEAFF.

This clonotype was detected ten times or more. The chain links TRBV28 to TRBJ2-4; 7 bases map to TRBD2. Germline V gene lookup returns CDR1 MDHEN and CDR2 SYDVKM. The CDR3 covers 15 residues. V shed 6 bases and J 1 base; nucleotides not matched to a gene: 6. CDR3 residues: CASSRSGPAKNIQYF. For the CDR3, the DNA is TGTGCCAGCAGCCGTAGCGGGCCGGCCAAAAACATTCAGTACTTC.

This clonotype was observed a few times. This chain joins TRBV20-1 and TRBJ1-4; 9 bases are a match to TRBD1. Per germline, CDR1 DFQATT and CDR2 SNEGSKA (reference sequence). The CDR3 has 13 residues. After removal of 4 bases from V and 8 bases from J, the junction contained 5 bases not matched to a gene. CDR3 sequence (DNA): TGCAGTGCTATGTCCGGGACAGGGGAAAAACTGTTTTTT. Translation: CSAMSGTGEKLFF.

The chain is built from TRBV2 and TRBJ1-4; D ambiguous. The CDR3 is made up of 14 amino acids. The V end was cut by 4 bases, the J end by 0 bases, with 6 bases between. CDR1 SNHLY and CDR2 FYNNEI come from the germline V gene. CDR3 protein: CASSGGTTNEKLFF. CDR3 nucleotides: TGTGCCAGCAGTGGGGGTACAACTAATGAAAAACTGTTTTTT.

The chain employs TRBV7-9 and TRBJ2-3, with D unclear. Germline values: CDR1 SEHNR, CDR2 FQNEAQ (reference sequence). The CDR3 contains 12 residues. Trimming removed 3 bases at V and 2 bases at J, with 3 bases between. The CDR3 nucleotides are TGTGCCAGCAGCTTCCCCACAGATACGCAGTATTTT. The encoded protein is CASSFPTDTQYF.

The V gene is TRBV10-3, the J gene TRBJ1-2; D gene unclear. Germline V gene data show CDR1 as ENHRY and CDR2 as SYGVKD. The CDR3 consists of 14 residues. Trimming removed 3 bases at V and 0 bases at J, with 8 bases between. The CDR3 protein is CAISDSLSNYGYTF. Written as DNA, the CDR3 is TGTGCCATCAGTGACAGCCTTTCTAACTATGGCTACACCTTC.

This clonotype came up a few times. The V call is TRBV24-1, the J call TRBJ2-1; 7 nucleotides agree with TRBD1. Germline CDR1 is KGHDR and CDR2 is SFDVKD. CDR3 length: 11 amino acids. Trimming removed 9 bases from V and 7 bases from J; junction bases left unmatched: 2. The CDR3 DNA sequence: TGTGCCACCCAACAGGGGAATGAGCAGTTCTTC. Its protein is CATQQGNEQFF.

The table lists this clonotype with many counts. This sequence joins TRBV6-5 and TRBJ1-5, with D hard to call. This CDR3 has 15 residues. The V gene lost 0 bases and the J gene lost 2 bases, with 8 bases spanning the gap. CDR1 is MNHEY and CDR2 is SVGAGI in the germline V gene. The CDR3 nucleotides read TGTGCCAGCAGTTACTCGGAGGAGGGCAATCAGCCCCAGCATTTT. Amino acids: CASSYSEEGNQPQHF.

This chain links TRBV29-1 with TRBJ2-3; TRBD2 might be the D (6 bases). The germline CDR1 and CDR2 sequences are SQVTM and ANQGSEA. Deletions cut 6 bases from V and 2 bases from J, with 18 bases between. The CDR3 extends over 15 amino acids. CDR3 coding DNA: TGCAGCGTGCCCGGACTATTAGGCTCCACAGATACGCAGTATTTT. Protein sequence: CSVPGLLGSTDTQYF.

The chain joins TRBV29-1 to TRBJ2-3, with 8 positions matching TRBD2. This CDR3 region has 13 residues. From germline, CDR1 is SQVTM and CDR2 ANQGSEA. Trimming removed 4 bases from V and 4 bases from J; junction bases left unmatched: 4. The CDR3 region has the DNA TGCAGCGTTGTGACGGGGGGGGCAGATACGCAGTATTTT. Encoded protein: CSVVTGGADTQYF.

There are a few counts of this clonotype. The CDR3 sequence: CASRKDRGRGQPQHF. The CDR3 coding sequence is TGTGCCAGCAGAAAGGACAGGGGGCGAGGTCAGCCCCAGCATTTT. The chain is built from TRBV2 and TRBJ1-5, with 11 positions matching TRBD1. The J segment lost 6 bases and the V segment lost 6 bases, leaving 7 bases of the junction unmatched. Germline assignment: CDR1 SNHLY and CDR2 FYNNEI. The CDR3 has 15 residues.

In its sample, this clonotype was seen a few times. The V and J genes are TRBV4-3 and TRBJ2-2; 8 bases agree with TRBD2. J was trimmed by 7 bases and V by 0 bases; bases with no gene match: 10. CDR3 length equals 17 residues. The germline gives CDR1 LGHNA, CDR2 YSLEER. The CDR3 spells CASSQDGTSLSSGELFF. The CDR3 DNA is TGCGCCAGCAGCCAAGACGGGACTAGTCTCTCAAGCGGGGAGCTGTTTTTT.

This clonotype was seen only a few times. The chain recombines TRBV5-1 with TRBJ2-3, with no clear D. The V end lost 4 bases, the J end lost 2 bases, and 14 bases lay between the germline ends. The CDR3 spans 15 residues. CDR1 and CDR2 (germline): SGHRS, YFSETQ. The DNA for the CDR3 is TGCGCCAGCAGCCTCACTATATTCGACACAGATACGCAGTATTTT. Its protein product is CASSLTIFDTDTQYF. The entire variable domain, with the rest obtained from reference TRBV5-1 and TRBJ2-3, is as follows: KAGVTQTPRYLIKTRGQQVTLSCSPISGHRSVSWYQQTPGQGLQFLFEYFSETQRNKGNFPGRFSGRQFSNSRSEMNVSTLELGDSALYLCASSLTIFDTDTQYFGPGTRLTVL.

This sequence joins TRBV7-9 and TRBJ1-5; D ambiguous. V was pared by 1 base and J by 3 bases, with 4 bases between. The CDR3 is 13 amino acids. Germline V gene sequence: CDR1 SEHNR, CDR2 FQNEAQ (reference sequence). The CDR3: CASSLGFNQPQHF. The CDR3, as DNA: TGTGCCAGCAGCTTAGGCTTCAATCAGCCCCAGCATTTT.

The chain links TRBV6-1 to TRBJ1-2; perhaps TRBD1 as D (5 bases). The CDR3 is 16 residues long. V lost 6 bases and J 1 base, leaving 18 bases between the germline ends. CDR1 is MNHNS and CDR2 is SASEGT in the germline V gene. For the CDR3, the DNA is TGTGCCAGCAGACTGAACGGCCAGGGCCATAACTATGGCTACACCTTC. It translates to CASRLNGQGHNYGYTF.

The rearrangement uses TRBV20-1 and TRBJ2-1; D is ambiguous. Trimming removed 0 bases from V and 0 bases from J, with 9 bases in between. Germline CDR1 reads DFQATT; CDR2 reads SNEGSKA (reference sequence). The CDR3 is 15 amino acids. The CDR3 DNA sequence: TGCAGTGCTAGAGACTTCACCGACTCCTACAATGAGCAGTTCTTC. Its protein product is CSARDFTDSYNEQFF.

This chain joins TRBV28 and TRBJ1-1; D gene unclear. CDR1 MDHEN and CDR2 SYDVKM come from the germline V gene. The V end was cut by 3 bases, the J end by 1 base, with 12 bases between. The CDR3 spans 15 residues. The CDR3 protein is CASSLGGRANTEAFF. The CDR3 DNA reads TGTGCCAGCAGTTTGGGAGGGCGGGCGAACACTGAAGCTTTCTTT.

This clonotype occurred a few times. The chain uses TRBV7-9 and TRBJ2-7; D might be TRBD1 (6 bases). The CDR3 length is 13 residues. CDR1 is SEHNR, CDR2 FQNEAQ, per germline (reference sequence). V dropped 7 bases and J dropped 3 bases, with 13 bases sitting between them. The CDR3 region is CASTGVSFYEQYF. In DNA form, the CDR3 reads TGTGCCAGCACAGGGGTTTCCTTCTACGAGCAGTACTTC.

This clonotype was found many times. In nucleotides, the CDR3 is TGTGCCAGCATTTGGGAAGCGAACACCGGGGAGCTGTTTTTT. Residues: CASIWEANTGELFF. V usage is TRBV2 and J usage is TRBJ2-2; no reliable D call. V gave up 7 bases and J gave up 0 bases, with 9 bases separating them. This CDR3 is built from 14 residues. Germline CDR1 SNHLY, CDR2 FYNNEI.